Given below is one T cell receptor beta chain in context. Its antigen is as yet unknown. V was trimmed by 3 bases and J by 10 bases, leaving 13 bases between them. Germline V gene data show CDR1 as KGHSH and CDR2 as LQKENI. CDR3 length: 13 residues. This record comes from a study of T cell responses to AZD1222 COVID-19 vaccine. The analysis combined second doses at about 4 or about 12 weeks. Sequenced by immunoSEQ multiplex PCR; TCRdb stores in-frame clones only, minus some. The top ten clones hold roughly 15% of a sample with fewer than 120,000 clones, over 85% of them seen once. Findings and limits, study-wide: Researchers report vaccine-associated CD4 TCRs spanning spike, with dominance at 160-218 and 743-854.

The receptor was derived from an adult who received the AZD1222 COVID-19 vaccine. V and J are TRBV18 and TRBJ1-5; no firm D call. Sequencing was performed on peripheral blood, taken 28 days after the second AZD1222 dose. CDR3 sequence: CASSPEGNFPQHF. The CDR3 DNA is TGTGCCAGCTCACCCGAAGGAAATTTTCCCCAGCATTTT.